The next 15 T cell receptor beta chains were all read from a single sample in a study of blood T cell repertoires in COVID-19. Clones were sequenced by immunoSEQ multiplex PCR, and TCRdb holds only the in-frame ones, with some missing. The table has fewer than 130,000 clones, about 72% seen once. The sequenced sample consisted of peripheral blood. The receptors were sampled from a woman aged 60-70 years with acute or convalescent COVID-19.

J is TRBJ1-1 and V is TRBV27, with D unresolved. The CDR3 spans 12 residues. CDR1 is MNHEY, CDR2 SMNVEV, per germline (reference sequence). Trimming stripped 2 bases from V and 7 bases from J, with 8 bases between. The chain's CDR3 is CASSLRGSEAFF. The CDR3 bases are TGTGCCAGCAGTTTAAGAGGGAGTGAAGCTTTCTTT.

This clone was detected a few times. Other DNA variants within this sample encode the same CDR3. J is TRBJ1-3 and V is TRBV18, with a possible D match to TRBD1 (6 bases). CDR1 and CDR2 from the germline V gene are KGHSH and LQKENI. The germline V and J ends were trimmed by 6 bases and 0 bases, with 12 bases remaining between them. The CDR3 length is 15 residues. The CDR3 DNA sequence: TGTGCCAGCTCGAGCGGACAGAGCTCTGGAAACACCATATATTTT. Translation: CASSSGQSSGNTIYF.

The J gene is TRBJ2-3, the V gene TRBV5-4; possibly TRBD1 for D (6 bases). The V gene lost 4 bases and the J gene lost 0 bases, with 12 bases spanning the gap. The germline V gene encodes CDR1 SGHNT and CDR2 YYREEE (reference sequence). The CDR3 extends over 15 amino acids. The CDR3 DNA sequence: TGTGCCAGCAGCCGGGACATCGCTAGCACAGATACGCAGTATTTT. Protein sequence: CASSRDIASTDTQYF. Supplemented by reference TRBV5-4 and TRBJ2-3, the full variable domain reads ETGVTQSPTHLIKTRGQQVTLRCSSQSGHNTVSWYQQALGQGPQFIFQYYREEENGRGNFPPRFSGLQFPNYSSELNVNALELDDSALYLCASSRDIASTDTQYFGPGTRLTVL.

V and J are TRBV5-4 and TRBJ2-7, with D unresolved. The germline V gene encodes CDR1 SGHNT and CDR2 YYREEE (reference sequence). V was pared by 3 bases and J by 7 bases, with 11 bases between. The CDR3 extends over 12 amino acids. In DNA form, the CDR3 reads TGTGCCAGCAGCTCAGGCACGGTGGAGCAGTACTTC. It encodes CASSSGTVEQYF.

The V gene is TRBV3-1 (or the pseudogene TRBV3-2), the J gene TRBJ2-3; 8 bases fit TRBD2. Germline-derived CDR1 and CDR2 are LGHDT and YNNKEL (reference sequence). CDR3 length equals 16 residues. J lost 4 bases, V lost 1 base, and 7 bases had no gene match. The CDR3 region is CASSQGPGLGPDTQYF. The CDR3 nucleotides read TGTGCCAGCAGCCAAGGGCCGGGACTAGGTCCAGATACGCAGTATTTT.

J is TRBJ2-7 and V is TRBV27; TRBD1 matches at 7 bases. The CDR3 has 16 residues. Germline V gene sequence: CDR1 MNHEY, CDR2 SMNVEV (reference sequence). V lost 4 bases and J lost 2; bases outside the gene matches: 11. CDR3 DNA sequence: TGTGCCAGCAGTTCCCTAACGCAGGGGGAAACCTACGAGCAGTACTTC. This codes for CASSSLTQGETYEQYF.

This clone was seen more than once but under ten times. The rearrangement links TRBV7-8 to TRBJ1-1; 8 bases match TRBD1. CDR1 SGHVS and CDR2 FQNEAQ come from the germline V gene. CDR3 length: 15 residues. The ends lost 3 bases at V and 1 base at J; junction bases unmatched: 4. CDR3 amino acids: CASSLAGGGNTEAFF. The CDR3 nucleotides read TGTGCCAGCAGCTTGGCAGGGGGCGGGAACACTGAAGCTTTCTTT.

The CDR3 sequence is CASSFGTNQPQHF. CDR3 nucleotide sequence: TGTGCCAGCAGTTTCGGTACCAATCAGCCCCAGCATTTT. The chain carries TRBV12-3 or TRBV12-4 and TRBJ1-5; no firm D call. This CDR3 is 13 amino acids long. V was clipped by 3 bases and J by 3 bases, with 6 bases between them.

This clone was seen more than once but under ten times. This chain connects TRBV6-1 to TRBJ2-7; 8 bases are a match to TRBD1. V lost 2 bases to trimming and J lost 3 bases; unmatched junction nucleotides: 9. The CDR3 has 16 amino acids. Per the germline V gene, CDR1 is MNHNS and CDR2 is SASEGT. CDR3 sequence (DNA): TGTGCCAGCAGTGAATTAGGCGGGACAGGTAACTACGAGCAGTACTTC. Residues: CASSELGGTGNYEQYF.

CDR3 in amino acids: CASSFGGGTDTQYF. The CDR3 DNA reads TGTGCCAGCAGCTTTGGGGGGGGCACAGATACGCAGTATTTT. This chain connects TRBV5-6 to TRBJ2-3; 7 positions agree with TRBD2. The CDR3 runs to 14 residues. Germline CDR1 SGHDT, CDR2 YYEEEE. V gave up 2 bases and J gave up 1 base; unmatched junction bases: 1.

V is TRBV19 and J is TRBJ1-5; TRBD1 is a possible D gene (6 bases). Germline-derived CDR1 and CDR2 are LNHDA and SQIVND (reference sequence). Trimming removed 3 bases at V and 1 base at J, with 13 bases between. CDR3 length equals 16 residues. The CDR3 bases are TGTGCCAGTAGTATTTTGACAGGTTTAAGCAATCAGCCCCAGCATTTT. It encodes CASSILTGLSNQPQHF.

The chain recombines TRBV12-3 or TRBV12-4 with TRBJ1-1, with D uncertain. The CDR3 length is 11 residues. The V gene lost 2 bases and the J gene lost 7 bases, with 5 bases spanning the gap. For the CDR3, the DNA is TGTGCCAGCAGTTTATCACATGAAGCTTTCTTT. This codes for CASSLSHEAFF.

The rearrangement joins TRBV28 to TRBJ1-2; 9 bases align to TRBD1. Germline V CDR1 and CDR2: MDHEN, SYDVKM. Germline trimming cut 6 bases from V and 6 bases from J; bases unmatched to any gene: 11. This CDR3 spans 15 amino acids. Here the CDR3 reads CASSTGTGLINGYTF. The CDR3 DNA sequence: TGTGCCAGCAGCACCGGGACAGGGTTAATTAATGGCTACACCTTC.

This clone has only one observation. CDR3 bases: TGTGCCAGTAGTCCCGGGACTGCGATCTCTGGAAACACCATATATTTT. Translation gives CASSPGTAISGNTIYF. V gene TRBV19 combines with J gene TRBJ1-3, with D maybe TRBD1 (5 bases). The V end lost 5 bases, the J end lost 0 bases, and 14 bases lay between the germline ends. The CDR3 runs 16 residues. Germline CDR1 LNHDA, CDR2 SQIVND (reference sequence).

This clone occurred a few times. The chain links TRBV6-1 to TRBJ2-7, with TRBD1 matching over 7 bases. CDR1 and CDR2 (germline): MNHNS, SASEGT. This CDR3 has 14 residues. The J segment lost 1 base and the V segment lost 1 base, leaving 1 base of the junction unmatched. CDR3 nucleotides: TGTGCCAGCAGTGAAGTGGGACAGTCCTACGAGCAGTACTTC. This translates into CASSEVGQSYEQYF.